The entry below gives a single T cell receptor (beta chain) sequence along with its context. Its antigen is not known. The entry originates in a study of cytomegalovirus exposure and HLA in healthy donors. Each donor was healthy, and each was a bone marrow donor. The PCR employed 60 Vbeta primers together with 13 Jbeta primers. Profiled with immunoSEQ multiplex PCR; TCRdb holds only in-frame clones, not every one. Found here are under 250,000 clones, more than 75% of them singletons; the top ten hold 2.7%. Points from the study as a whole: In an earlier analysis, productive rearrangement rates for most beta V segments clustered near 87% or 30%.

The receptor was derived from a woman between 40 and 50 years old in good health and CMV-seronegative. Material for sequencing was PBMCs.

CDR3 residues: CASSGGGAGELFF. CDR3 sequence (DNA): TGTGCCAGCAGCGGAGGTGGAGCCGGGGAGCTGTTTTTT. This chain joins TRBV7-9 and TRBJ2-2; a weak D match, TRBD2 (5 bases). Trimming took off 5 bases at V and 6 bases at J, with 10 bases between the two ends. Per the germline V gene, CDR1 is SEHNR and CDR2 is FQNEAQ (reference sequence). The CDR3 spans 13 residues.